This TCR beta chain emerged from a study of blood T cell repertoires in COVID-19. Background on the study: PBMCs, B-cell-depleted T cells, or T cells were the source of the cDNA or gDNA that made up the material.

This clone was observed a single time. Participants came from some 23 US areas, aged roughly 18 to 95 years. The recovered donors of Cohort 3 showed two negative PCRs, clearance, or symptom resolution. Here immunoSEQ multiplex PCR was the method, and the copy in TCRdb shows in-frame clones only, minus some. The sample includes roughly 500,000 clones, around nine tenths of them seen just once. Sequences were obtained from PBMCs or T cells enriched from blood (not recorded which). This TCR was recovered from a woman aged 40-49 years who had recovered from COVID-19.

CDR3 amino acids: CAGGSGSQPQHF. CDR3 nucleotide sequence: TGTGCTGGGGGGAGCGGGAGTCAGCCCCAGCATTTT. V gene TRBV7-2 combines with J gene TRBJ1-5; D is possibly TRBD1 (5 bases). Germline loops: CDR1 SGHTA, CDR2 FQGNSA. The CDR3 is 12 residues long.